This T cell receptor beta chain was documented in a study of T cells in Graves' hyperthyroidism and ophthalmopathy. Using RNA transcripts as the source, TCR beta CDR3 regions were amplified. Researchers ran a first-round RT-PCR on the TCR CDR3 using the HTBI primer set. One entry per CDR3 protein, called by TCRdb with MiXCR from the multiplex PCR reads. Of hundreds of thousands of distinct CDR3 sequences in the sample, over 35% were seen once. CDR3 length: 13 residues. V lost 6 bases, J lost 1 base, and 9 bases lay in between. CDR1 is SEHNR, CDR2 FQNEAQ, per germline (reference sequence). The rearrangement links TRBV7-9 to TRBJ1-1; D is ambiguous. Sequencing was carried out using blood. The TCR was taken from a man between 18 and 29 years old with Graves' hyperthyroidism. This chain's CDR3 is CASRRPWNTEAFF. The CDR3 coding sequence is TGTGCCAGCAGGAGGCCCTGGAACACTGAAGCTTTCTTT.